Shown below are 25 T cell receptor beta chains from a single sample sequenced in a study of blood T cell repertoires in COVID-19. The assay was immunoSEQ multiplex PCR, and TCRdb's table has in-frame clones only and misses some. The repertoire has more than 85,000 clones, around 81% of them found once; the top ten carry more than 8%. The sequenced sample consisted of peripheral blood. The receptors come from a woman between 70 and 85 years old with acute or convalescent COVID-19.

The chain employs TRBV5-1 and TRBJ1-1; D unresolved. V was cut by 4 bases and J by 3 bases, with 13 bases left in between. Germline CDR1 reads SGHRS; CDR2 reads YFSETQ. The CDR3 is made up of 14 amino acids. The CDR3 loop reads CASSQSTVYTEAFF. Written as DNA, the CDR3 is TGCGCCAGCAGCCAAAGTACAGTCTACACTGAAGCTTTCTTT.

The chain joins TRBV7-9 to TRBJ2-3, with 9 positions matching TRBD1. The germline gives CDR1 SEHNR, CDR2 FQNEAQ (reference sequence). V lost 5 bases, J lost 1 base, and 4 bases stayed unmatched. The CDR3 has 15 residues. The CDR3 is CASSPWTGGTDTQYF. CDR3 nucleotide sequence: TGTGCCAGCAGCCCCTGGACAGGGGGCACAGATACGCAGTATTTT.

CDR3 sequence reads: CASSDRMNTEAFF. CDR3 DNA: TGTGCCAGCTCAGACAGGATGAACACTGAAGCTTTCTTT. The rearrangement joins TRBV12-3 or TRBV12-4 to TRBJ1-1; possibly TRBD1 for D (6 bases). The length of the CDR3 is 13 residues. With 8 bases removed from V and 0 bases from J, the gap between germline ends came to 10 bases.

This clone has a single count. The rearrangement links TRBV19 to TRBJ1-1; TRBD1 aligns across 10 bases. This CDR3 contains 14 residues. Germline CDR1 reads LNHDA; CDR2 reads SQIVND (reference sequence). J was trimmed by 5 bases and V by 5 bases; bases with no gene match: 5. As DNA, the CDR3 is TGTGCCAGTAGTCCCCGGACAGGGGGGACTGAAGCTTTCTTT. Translation: CASSPRTGGTEAFF.

The rearrangement uses TRBV7-9 and TRBJ1-6, with D possibly being TRBD1 (5 bases). The ends were cut back, 5 bases at V and 0 bases at J, with 14 bases in the middle. Germline CDR1 reads SEHNR; CDR2 reads FQNEAQ (reference sequence). The CDR3 runs to 17 residues. The chain's CDR3 is CASSARQLSSYNSPLHF. Here the CDR3 DNA reads TGTGCCAGCAGCGCCAGACAGCTTAGCTCCTATAATTCACCCCTCCACTTT.

This clone has just one count. This rearrangement joins TRBV7-7 to TRBJ2-2, with 16 nucleotides matching TRBD2. The trim removed 5 bases at V and 6 bases at J, leaving 12 bases unmatched. Per the germline V gene, CDR1 is SSHAT and CDR2 is FNYEAQ (reference sequence). This CDR3 is built from 19 residues. The CDR3 here is CASSPHLGTSGGAPGELFF. The CDR3 DNA follows: TGTGCCAGCAGCCCCCACCTCGGGACTAGCGGGGGGGCGCCCGGGGAGCTGTTTTTT.

The chain couples TRBV5-1 to TRBJ2-6, with a possible D match to TRBD1 (6 bases). The V end was cut by 1 base, the J end by 2 bases, with 16 bases between. The CDR3 loop spans 18 amino acids. From germline, CDR1 is SGHRS and CDR2 YFSETQ. CDR3 protein: CASSLYRVGSTGANVLTF. The CDR3 nucleotides are TGCGCCAGCAGCTTGTACAGGGTAGGGTCGACTGGGGCCAACGTCCTGACTTTC.

The V gene is TRBV12-5, the J gene TRBJ1-1; D perhaps matches TRBD1 (6 bases). Trimming removed 5 bases from V and 1 base from J, with 14 bases in between. In germline, CDR1 is LGHNT, CDR2 FRNRAP. The CDR3 spans 15 residues. Here the CDR3 DNA reads TGTGCTAGTGGTCGACCGCCAGGGGCGAACACTGAAGCTTTCTTT. This codes for CASGRPPGANTEAFF. The full variable domain, rest sourced from reference TRBV12-5 and TRBJ1-1, is DARVTQTPRHKVTEMGQEVTMRCQPILGHNTVFWYRQTMMQGLELLAYFRNRAPLDDSGMPKDRFSAEMPDATLATLKIQPSEPRDSAVYFCASGRPPGANTEAFFGQGTRLTVV.

This clone came up once. The genes are TRBV30 and TRBJ2-7; D may be TRBD1 (6 bases). CDR3 length: 17 residues. CDR1 and CDR2 from the germline V gene are GTSNPN and SVGIG (reference sequence). The V end was cut by 1 base, the J end by 0 bases, with 19 bases between. In nucleotides, the CDR3 is TGTGCCTGGAGTGCCCCCCCCGCAGGGGATGCCTCCTACGAGCAGTACTTC. Protein: CAWSAPPAGDASYEQYF. The variable domain in full, with the rest retrieved from reference TRBV30 and TRBJ2-7, is SQTIHQWPATLVQPVGSPLSLECTVEGTSNPNLYWYRQAAGRGLQLLFYSVGIGQISSEVPQNLSASRPQDRQFILSSKKLLLSDSGFYLCAWSAPPAGDASYEQYFGPGTRLTVT.

J is TRBJ2-2 and V is TRBV10-3; D gene ambiguous. The length of the CDR3 is 15 residues. Between the trimmed V and J ends, which lost 1 base and 4 bases, there was a span of 10 bases. Germline V gives CDR1 ENHRY, CDR2 SYGVKD. The CDR3 loop reads CAISEFQASTGELFF. The DNA of the CDR3 is TGTGCCATCAGTGAGTTTCAAGCGTCCACCGGGGAGCTGTTTTTT.

The rearrangement uses TRBV5-1 and TRBJ2-2; 13 bases match TRBD2. J lost 4 bases, V lost 3 bases, and 9 bases had no gene match. This CDR3 is built from 18 residues. Germline CDR1 SGHRS, CDR2 YFSETQ. This CDR3 reads CASSYGLAGEVGTGELFF. The CDR3 DNA reads as TGCGCCAGCAGCTACGGACTAGCGGGAGAAGTTGGCACCGGGGAGCTGTTTTTT.

The chain couples TRBV5-1 to TRBJ1-6, with D possibly being TRBD1 (5 bases). The V and J ends lost 4 bases and 8 bases respectively, with 10 bases between them. Germline CDR1 is SGHRS and CDR2 is YFSETQ. The CDR3 contains 13 residues. In DNA form, the CDR3 reads TGCGCCAGCAGCCCAGCGGGGGATTCACCCCTCCACTTT. Amino acids: CASSPAGDSPLHF.

The chain couples TRBV6-2 or TRBV6-3 to TRBJ2-2; 14 bases are shared with TRBD2. This CDR3 spans 18 amino acids. J gave up 4 bases and V 0 bases, and 4 bases lay outside the gene matches. Germline V gene data show CDR1 as MNHEY and CDR2 as SVGEGT. In nucleotides, the CDR3 is TGTGCCAGCAGTTACTCCCTGGGACTAGCGGGGGTCACCGGGGAGCTGTTTTTT. Translating it yields CASSYSLGLAGVTGELFF.

The J gene is TRBJ2-3, the V gene TRBV15, with 7 bases fitting TRBD2. Trimming at V came to 0 bases and at J to 0 bases, leaving 3 bases not matched to a gene. The CDR3 has 16 amino acids. In germline, CDR1 is LNHNV, CDR2 YYDKDF (reference sequence). The CDR3 nucleotides are TGTGCCACCAGCAGAGAAAGCGGGGTTAGCACAGATACGCAGTATTTT. It codes for CATSRESGVSTDTQYF.

V and J are TRBV19 and TRBJ2-2; TRBD1 matches at 7 bases. CDR3 size: 16 residues. CDR1 is LNHDA and CDR2 is SQIVND in the germline V gene (reference sequence). V shed 5 bases, J shed 2 bases, and the junction held 8 bases outside the gene matches. CDR3: CASSSPQGVNTGELFF. The CDR3 DNA reads as TGTGCCAGTAGTTCGCCGCAGGGGGTTAACACCGGGGAGCTGTTTTTT.

The chain employs TRBV19 and TRBJ1-2; unclear D gene. CDR1 and CDR2 (germline): LNHDA, SQIVND (reference sequence). This CDR3 is 12 amino acids long. Trimming took 3 bases from V and 4 from J, leaving 6 bases between them. CDR3 sequence (DNA): TGTGCCAGTAGTATCTCACTCTATGGCTACACCTTC. It specifies CASSISLYGYTF.

This chain connects TRBV11-2 to TRBJ1-5; D not certain. Germline values: CDR1 SGHAT, CDR2 FQNNGV. V lost 3 bases, J lost 2 bases, and 17 bases lay in between. CDR3 length equals 17 residues. In nucleotides, the CDR3 is TGTGCCAGCAGCTTTCCCCTGGAGGCCGATGGCAATCAGCCCCAGCATTTT. Protein sequence: CASSFPLEADGNQPQHF.

This chain connects TRBV28 to TRBJ2-7; 8 nucleotides align to TRBD1. This CDR3 region has 13 residues. The junction had 1 base not matched to a gene; V was cut back by 5 bases and J by 1 base. Germline CDR1 and CDR2: MDHEN and SYDVKM. The CDR3 nucleotides are TGTGCCAGCAGTCGACAGGGGTCCTACGAGCAGTACTTC. It specifies CASSRQGSYEQYF. The full variable domain, in which reference TRBV28 and TRBJ2-7 provide the parts outside the CDR3, is DVKVTQSSRYLVKRTGEKVFLECVQDMDHENMFWYRQDPGLGLRLIYFSYDVKMKEKGDIPEGYSVSREKKERFSLILESASTNQTSMYLCASSRQGSYEQYFGPGTRLTVT.

The chain has TRBV27 and TRBJ2-1; possibly TRBD2 for D (5 bases). Trimming took off 5 bases at V and 7 bases at J, with 24 bases between the two ends. This CDR3 has 17 amino acids. From germline, CDR1 is MNHEY and CDR2 SMNVEV (reference sequence). CDR3 amino acids: CASSPSDWYREWNEQFF. CDR3 sequence (DNA): TGTGCCAGCAGTCCGTCGGACTGGTACCGCGAGTGGAATGAGCAGTTCTTC.

This clone was detected ten times or more. This chain joins TRBV6-2 or TRBV6-3 and TRBJ2-2; 8 bases fit TRBD1. The CDR3 is 15 residues long. V was clipped by 5 bases and J by 13 bases; unmatched bases: 15. Germline V gene sequence: CDR1 MNHEY, CDR2 SVGEGT. This CDR3 is CASSGITGGGYRLFF. For the CDR3, the DNA is TGTGCCAGCAGTGGCATCACAGGGGGAGGCTATCGGCTGTTTTTT.

J is TRBJ1-2 and V is TRBV5-6, with D possibly being TRBD1 (6 bases). The CDR3 is 14 residues long. V was shortened by 4 bases and J by 4 bases, with 14 bases between the two germline ends. Germline V lookup: CDR1 SGHDT, CDR2 YYEEEE. The CDR3 DNA sequence: TGTGCCAGCAGCCCAAGGGGGAGCCCCTATGGCTACACCTTC. Encoded protein: CASSPRGSPYGYTF. The full variable domain, with the rest looked up from reference TRBV5-6 and TRBJ1-2, is DAGVTQSPTHLIKTRGQQVTLRCSPKSGHDTVSWYQQALGQGPQFIFQYYEEEERQRGNFPDRFSGHQFPNYSSELNVNALLLGDSALYLCASSPRGSPYGYTFGSGTRLTVV.

The CDR3 sequence is CASSFSSGRSYEQYF. The DNA of the CDR3 is TGTGCCAGCAGTTTCTCTAGCGGTAGATCCTACGAGCAGTACTTC. The genes are TRBV27 and TRBJ2-7, with 7 bases identical to TRBD2. V lost 3 bases to trimming and J lost 1 base; unmatched junction nucleotides: 6. This CDR3 region has 15 residues. Germline loops: CDR1 MNHEY, CDR2 SMNVEV (reference sequence).

The chain is built from TRBV7-2 and TRBJ2-2; D unresolved. The germline V gene has CDR1 SGHTA and CDR2 FQGNSA. Trimming stripped 2 bases from V and 2 bases from J, with 6 bases between. The CDR3 has 14 amino acids. This chain's CDR3 is CASSLYRNTGELFF. In DNA, the CDR3 is TGTGCCAGCAGCTTATACAGAAACACCGGGGAGCTGTTTTTT.

V usage is TRBV3-1 (or the pseudogene TRBV3-2) and J usage is TRBJ1-5; 8 nucleotides align to TRBD1. V gave up 7 bases and J gave up 6 bases; unmatched junction bases: 8. Germline CDR1 LGHDT, CDR2 YNNKEL (reference sequence). The CDR3 covers 14 residues. CDR3 DNA sequence: TGTGCCAGCACCCAGGGGGCTGGGGGTCAGCCCCAGCATTTT. It translates to CASTQGAGGQPQHF.

The chain links TRBV19 to TRBJ1-1; unclear D gene. From germline, CDR1 is LNHDA and CDR2 SQIVND (reference sequence). With 6 bases removed from V and 4 bases from J, the gap between germline ends came to 12 bases. The CDR3 is 13 residues long. The CDR3: CASRQRVSTEAFF. DNA of the CDR3: TGTGCCAGTAGGCAACGGGTGTCCACTGAAGCTTTCTTT. The full variable domain, its missing parts supplied by reference TRBV19 and TRBJ1-1, is DGGITQSPKYLFRKEGQNVTLSCEQNLNHDAMYWYRQDPGQGLRLIYYSQIVNDFQKGDIAEGYSVSREKKESFPLTVTSAQKNPTAFYLCASRQRVSTEAFFGQGTRLTVV.